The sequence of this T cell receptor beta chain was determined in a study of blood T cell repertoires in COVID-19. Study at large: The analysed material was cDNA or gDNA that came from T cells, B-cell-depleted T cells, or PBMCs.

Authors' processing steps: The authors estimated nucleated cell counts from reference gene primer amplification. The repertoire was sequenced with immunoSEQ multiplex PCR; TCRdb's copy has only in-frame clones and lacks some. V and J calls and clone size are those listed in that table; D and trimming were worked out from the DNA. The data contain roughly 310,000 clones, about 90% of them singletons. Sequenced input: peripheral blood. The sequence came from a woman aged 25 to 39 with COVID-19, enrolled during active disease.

The DNA of the CDR3 is TGTGCCAGCAGCTTTATAGGACTAGCGGGGAACAATGAGCAGTTCTTC. This encodes CASSFIGLAGNNEQFF. The V and J genes are TRBV5-4 and TRBJ2-1, with 12 bases lining up with TRBD2. This CDR3 has 16 residues. From germline, CDR1 is SGHNT and CDR2 YYREEE (reference sequence). With V trimmed by 2 bases and J by 5 bases, 5 bases remained unmatched. Full variable domain (missing parts from reference TRBV5-4 and TRBJ2-1): ETGVTQSPTHLIKTRGQQVTLRCSSQSGHNTVSWYQQALGQGPQFIFQYYREEENGRGNFPPRFSGLQFPNYSSELNVNALELDDSALYLCASSFIGLAGNNEQFFGPGTRLTVL.